What follows are 26 T cell receptor beta chains derived from one specimen sequenced in a study of T cell repertoires in cytomegalovirus infection. TCRdb passed the reads through MiXCR, listing each CDR3 protein once. The sample carries roughly 280,000 distinct CDR3 sequences, approximately 14% recorded once. Sequencing was performed on PBMCs. The source is a human donor in good health (CMV status not recorded). Some clones in this sample may be carry-over from other donors' samples.

This clonotype was found a few times. The CDR3 nucleotides read TGTGCCAGCAGCTTGGGTAGCCAGAATGAGCAGTTCTTC. It yields the protein CASSLGSQNEQFF. The chain recombines TRBV5-5 with TRBJ2-1; D is unclear. The CDR3 extends over 13 amino acids. V lost 0 bases, J lost 7 bases, and 8 bases lay in between. CDR1 is SGHKS and CDR2 is YYEKEE in the germline V gene (reference sequence).

This clonotype was detected only a few times. The genes are TRBV28 and TRBJ1-5; D not resolved. The CDR3 is 16 amino acids. V gave up 5 bases and J gave up 1 base, with 15 bases separating them. CDR1 and CDR2 (germline): MDHEN, SYDVKM. CDR3 region: CASSLRQWRSNQPQHF. The CDR3 region has the DNA TGTGCCAGCAGTCTGCGTCAGTGGCGGAGCAATCAGCCCCAGCATTTT.

This clonotype appeared once. This chain connects TRBV27 to TRBJ1-2; D not resolved. This CDR3 region has 15 residues. V was pared by 4 bases and J by 3 bases, with 15 bases between. From germline, CDR1 is MNHEY and CDR2 SMNVEV (reference sequence). The CDR3 DNA reads as TGTGCCAGCAGTTGGGGTGGGTACGGCGACTATGGCTACACCTTC. Translated, it gives CASSWGGYGDYGYTF.

In its sample, this clonotype was seen many times. The chain recombines TRBV27 with TRBJ2-1; 8 bases agree with TRBD1. V was pared by 4 bases and J by 4 bases, with 3 bases of the junction left unmatched. The CDR3 is 14 amino acids. Germline V gene data show CDR1 as MNHEY and CDR2 as SMNVEV (reference sequence). The CDR3 region is CASSSRGPYNEQFF. In nucleotides, the CDR3 is TGTGCCAGCAGTTCCAGGGGGCCGTACAATGAGCAGTTCTTC.

The V and J genes are TRBV28 and TRBJ1-2; D gene ambiguous. Germline CDR1 and CDR2: MDHEN and SYDVKM. The germline V and J ends were trimmed by 7 bases and 5 bases, with 14 bases remaining between them. The CDR3 length is 13 residues. CDR3 amino acids: CASTMSGPYGYTF. The DNA of the CDR3 is TGTGCCAGCACGATGTCTGGTCCGTATGGCTACACCTTC.

This clonotype was counted between two and nine times. The chain is built from TRBV29-1 and TRBJ2-5; a possible D gene is TRBD1 (6 bases). Germline V lookup: CDR1 SQVTM, CDR2 ANQGSEA. The CDR3 extends over 13 amino acids. V dropped 4 bases and J dropped 7 bases, with 16 bases sitting between them. CDR3 residues: CSVVRGYAVTQYF. CDR3 DNA: TGCAGCGTTGTTAGGGGGTACGCGGTGACCCAGTACTTC.

This clonotype appeared many times. The rearrangement links TRBV2 to TRBJ2-2; unclear D gene. Germline V gives CDR1 SNHLY, CDR2 FYNNEI. V was clipped by 9 bases and J by 0 bases, with 17 bases between them. CDR3 length: 16 residues. The CDR3 bases are TGTGCCAGGGAGAAGCACCCCCGTCCGAACACCGGGGAGCTGTTTTTT. The encoded protein is CAREKHPRPNTGELFF.

This clonotype was observed at least ten times. The chain combines TRBV6-6 with TRBJ2-5; either TRBD1 or TRBD2 may supply D (5 bases each). This CDR3 region has 12 residues. V was pared by 4 bases and J by 7 bases, with 10 bases between. Per the germline V gene, CDR1 is MNHNY and CDR2 is SVGAGI (reference sequence). This CDR3 reads CASSLGEGTQYF. The CDR3 DNA sequence: TGTGCCAGCAGTTTGGGGGAAGGGACCCAGTACTTC.

This clonotype was observed at least ten times. The chain links TRBV19 to TRBJ2-4, with TRBD1 matching 9 bases. Germline lookup yields CDR1 LNHDA and CDR2 SQIVND (reference sequence). With 9 bases clipped from V and 0 bases from J, the junction kept 21 bases outside the gene matches. This CDR3 comprises 20 residues. The CDR3 DNA reads as TGTGCCAGCTCGACAACGGACAGGGGCCGAGCCCGTTTAGCCAAAAACATTCAGTACTTC. Residues: CASSTTDRGRARLAKNIQYF.

Only a few counts were recorded for this clonotype. The CDR3, as DNA: TGTGCCAGCAGTTATCTGCCGACAGGACAAGAGACCCAGTACTTC. Amino acids: CASSYLPTGQETQYF. This rearrangement joins TRBV6-6 to TRBJ2-5; D is possibly TRBD1 (6 bases). The V gene's germline CDR1 is MNHNY and CDR2 SVGAGI (reference sequence). V dropped 3 bases and J dropped 2 bases, with 13 bases sitting between them. The CDR3 has 15 residues.

This clonotype has at least ten counts. The genes are TRBV7-2 and TRBJ2-5; D not certain. The CDR3 is made up of 12 amino acids. Germline CDR1 is SGHTA and CDR2 is FQGNSA. The V and J ends lost 5 bases and 5 bases respectively, with 9 bases between them. The chain's CDR3 is CASSQNWETQYF. The CDR3 DNA reads TGTGCCAGCAGCCAAAATTGGGAGACCCAGTACTTC.

In its sample, this clonotype was seen once. The J gene is TRBJ2-7, the V gene TRBV7-2; 8 bases are a match to TRBD2. With V trimmed by 5 bases and J by 4 bases, 10 bases remained unmatched. The CDR3 is made up of 15 amino acids. Germline CDR1 reads SGHTA; CDR2 reads FQGNSA. This CDR3 reads CASSPGGGAVYEQYF. The CDR3 DNA reads as TGTGCCAGCAGCCCGGGAGGGGGGGCCGTTTACGAGCAGTACTTC.

The chain links TRBV20-1 to TRBJ2-7; unclear D gene. The CDR3 totals 11 residues. Trimming removed 3 bases from V and 0 bases from J, with 3 bases in between. CDR1 DFQATT and CDR2 SNEGSKA come from the germline V gene (reference sequence). CDR3 bases: TGCAGTGCTAGGAGCTCCTACGAGCAGTACTTC. It translates to CSARSSYEQYF.

This clonotype was detected many times. The chain links TRBV28 to TRBJ1-5, with 7 bases aligning to TRBD1. Trimming at V came to 4 bases and at J to 5 bases, leaving 5 bases not matched to a gene. The CDR3 is 14 residues long. The V gene's germline CDR1 is MDHEN and CDR2 SYDVKM. The CDR3 nucleotides read TGTGCCAGCAGTTCGCTCCAGGGGGATCAGCCCCAGCATTTT. Its translation is CASSSLQGDQPQHF.

This clonotype came up many times. The V and J genes are TRBV7-2 and TRBJ1-2, with D perhaps TRBD1 (6 bases). This CDR3 has 15 amino acids. V lost 2 bases, J lost 7 bases, and 17 bases lay in between. Germline values: CDR1 SGHTA, CDR2 FQGNSA. DNA for the CDR3: TGTGCCAGCAGCTTACCCCGGGGGCTATTGCGTGGCTACACCTTC. Protein sequence: CASSLPRGLLRGYTF.

This clonotype has at least ten counts. The chain combines TRBV28 with TRBJ2-7; weak D call: TRBD1 (5 bases). Germline-derived CDR1 and CDR2 are MDHEN and SYDVKM. The germline V and J ends were trimmed by 6 bases and 7 bases, with 22 bases remaining between them. There are 15 residues in the CDR3. As DNA, the CDR3 is TGTGCCAGCAGCTTAGTTGGAACAGGAGCCATGGAGCAGTACTTC. It codes for CASSLVGTGAMEQYF.

This clonotype was observed a handful of times. The chain carries TRBV29-1 and TRBJ2-3; 7 bases line up with TRBD2. V trimming: 4 bases; J trimming: 2 bases; junction bases outside the gene matches: 12. The CDR3 is 16 residues long. Germline lookup yields CDR1 SQVTM and CDR2 ANQGSEA. The CDR3 is CSVVGGLAENTDTQYF. The CDR3 coding sequence is TGCAGCGTTGTAGGTGGCCTAGCGGAGAACACAGATACGCAGTATTTT.

This clonotype was found many times. This chain links TRBV12-5 with TRBJ2-5; D not certain. This CDR3 is 15 amino acids long. Germline V gene sequence: CDR1 LGHNT, CDR2 FRNRAP. V lost 1 base to trimming and J lost 8 bases, with 17 bases between them. The CDR3 bases are TGTGCTAGTGGTTTGGCACATGGGCCCCAGATCACCCAGTACTTC. Protein product: CASGLAHGPQITQYF.

This clonotype showed up just a few times. The rearrangement uses TRBV29-1 and TRBJ1-2; 9 bases map to TRBD1. In germline, CDR1 is SQVTM, CDR2 ANQGSEA. J gave up 2 bases and V 7 bases, and 8 bases lay outside the gene matches. The CDR3 sequence is 14 residues long. In nucleotides, the CDR3 is TGCAGCGCTTCGACAGGGGGACCGAACTATGGCTACACCTTC. It yields the protein CSASTGGPNYGYTF.

The chain has TRBV14 and TRBJ1-1; possibly TRBD1 for D (6 bases). The CDR3 consists of 12 residues. The germline V gene has CDR1 SGHDN and CDR2 FVKESK. Trimming pared 1 base from V and 11 bases from J, leaving 11 bases between. CDR3 sequence (DNA): TGTGCCAGCAGCCAAGTGGGGGCGCGGGCTTTCTTT. As protein: CASSQVGARAFF.

The chain uses TRBV14 and TRBJ2-3; D is undetermined. Germline V CDR1 and CDR2: SGHDN, FVKESK. Trimming shortened V by 1 base and J by 14 bases, and 19 bases separated the two germline ends. The CDR3 extends over 14 amino acids. CDR3 sequence: CASSQAPSVPIRYF. As DNA, the CDR3 is TGTGCCAGCAGCCAAGCGCCCTCGGTCCCCATACGGTATTTT.

This clonotype was detected a few times. V and J are TRBV12-5 and TRBJ2-7; TRBD1 or TRBD2 may be the D gene (6 bases each). The CDR3 is made up of 17 amino acids. CDR1 is LGHNT and CDR2 is FRNRAP in the germline V gene. V was trimmed by 4 bases and J by 7 bases, leaving 26 bases between them. The CDR3 coding sequence is TGTGCTAGTGGTTCCCCAAGGGGGGCACCCCTACGTCGTGAGCAGTACTTC. Protein product: CASGSPRGAPLRREQYF.

The CDR3 is CATAGVGNQPQHF. The CDR3 coding sequence is TGTGCCACCGCAGGGGTCGGCAATCAGCCCCAGCATTTT. The V gene is TRBV19, the J gene TRBJ1-5; perhaps TRBD1 as D (6 bases). Trimming removed 10 bases at V and 2 bases at J, with 12 bases between. The V gene's germline CDR1 is LNHDA and CDR2 SQIVND (reference sequence). This CDR3 is built from 13 residues. Combining the CDR3 with reference TRBV19 and TRBJ1-5 gives the whole variable domain DGGITQSPKYLFRKEGQNVTLSCEQNLNHDAMYWYRQDPGQGLRLIYYSQIVNDFQKGDIAEGYSVSREKKESFPLTVTSAQKNPTAFYLCATAGVGNQPQHFGDGTRLSIL.

This clonotype was found many times. The V and J genes are TRBV6-2 or TRBV6-3 and TRBJ2-2; D possibly corresponds to TRBD1 (5 bases). Trimming shortened V by 7 bases and J by 2 bases, and 23 bases separated the two germline ends. The CDR3 contains 18 residues. Germline CDR1 and CDR2: MNHEY and SVGEGT. The CDR3 DNA reads as TGTGCCAGCACCCCCCAGGTGGGCAGGGCCTATAACACCGGGGAGCTGTTTTTT. This sequence encodes CASTPQVGRAYNTGELFF.

The J gene is TRBJ2-3, the V gene TRBV19, with D maybe TRBD2 (6 bases). CDR1 is LNHDA, CDR2 SQIVND, per germline (reference sequence). Deletions cut 5 bases from V and 2 bases from J, with 14 bases between. CDR3 length equals 15 residues. In DNA, the CDR3 is TGTGCCAGTAGTCCCTTTTGGGACTTCACAGATACGCAGTATTTT. As protein: CASSPFWDFTDTQYF. The full variable domain, in which reference TRBV19 and TRBJ2-3 provide the parts outside the CDR3, is DGGITQSPKYLFRKEGQNVTLSCEQNLNHDAMYWYRQDPGQGLRLIYYSQIVNDFQKGDIAEGYSVSREKKESFPLTVTSAQKNPTAFYLCASSPFWDFTDTQYFGPGTRLTVL.

The chain is built from TRBV6-1 and TRBJ2-3, with a weak D call TRBD2 (5 bases). The CDR3 spans 15 residues. Trimming removed 5 bases at V and 2 bases at J, with 14 bases between. Germline V lookup: CDR1 MNHNS, CDR2 SASEGT. The CDR3 loop is CASSLSGLTTDTQYF. The DNA for the CDR3 is TGTGCCAGCAGTCTCAGCGGCCTGACCACAGATACGCAGTATTTT.